This is a list of T cell receptor beta chains from one sample in a study of post-analysis software for immune sequencing data. MiXCR, applied by TCRdb to the PCR reads, yields one record per CDR3 protein. In the table there are 750,000 to 950,000 distinct CDR3 sequences, about half of which are singletons. The sample taken for sequencing was blood. These receptors were collected from a girl aged 10 to 17 with multiple sclerosis. Both conserved end residues are part of each CDR3. Fields, in order: V gene, J gene, D gene, CDR3 protein. A D gene is named only where the DNA matches it firmly.

V: TRBV12-3/TRBV12-4
J: TRBJ1-1
D: .
CDR3: CASSRGPTNTEAFF

V: TRBV7-7
J: TRBJ2-3
D: .
CDR3: CASSFYGPTSTDTQYF

V: TRBV7-3
J: TRBJ2-5
D: .
CDR3: CASSLGPAPATQYF

V: TRBV20-1
J: TRBJ1-1
D: TRBD1
CDR3: CSASNRGLNTEAFF

V: TRBV12-3/TRBV12-4
J: TRBJ2-1
D: .
CDR3: CASSLRDGTEQFF

V: TRBV6-5
J: TRBJ2-2
D: TRBD2
CDR3: CASSSQGLAASGELFF

V: TRBV27
J: TRBJ2-1
D: .
CDR3: CASSLGGPNEQFF

V: TRBV7-8
J: TRBJ2-1
D: TRBD2
CDR3: CASSLRTSGHYNEQFF

V: TRBV12-3/TRBV12-4
J: TRBJ2-7
D: TRBD2
CDR3: CASRGDGTSAYEQYF

V: TRBV5-4
J: .
D: TRBD1
CDR3: CASSSRTGANLLNEQYF